This T cell receptor beta chain was identified during a study of early T cells in non-severe SARS-CoV-2 infection. Unique molecular identifiers (one per individual cDNA molecule) were attached. TCRdb redid the calling of the 5' RACE reads with MiXCR, one entry per CDR3 protein. This table has tens of thousands of distinct CDR3 sequences, roughly 4.5% appearing once. The sample was whole blood. This TCR derives from an adult who was a healthcare worker with PCR-confirmed SARS-CoV-2 infection or an uninfected control (not recorded which).

The CDR3 protein is CASNKGQGIEKLFF. CDR3 DNA sequence: TGCGCCAGCAATAAGGGACAGGGCATTGAAAAACTGTTTTTT. The chain recombines TRBV10-2 with TRBJ1-4; 9 positions match TRBD1. Trimming removed 7 bases from V and 7 bases from J; junction bases left unmatched: 7. Germline assignment: CDR1 WSHSY and CDR2 SAAADI. The CDR3 consists of 14 residues.